These T cell receptor beta chains were read from a single sample in a study of T cell responses to AZD1222 COVID-19 vaccine. Measured with immunoSEQ multiplex PCR; TCRdb has only the in-frame clones, and not every one. The table includes fewer than 150,000 clones, 93% detected once. The material sequenced was peripheral blood, taken on day 0 of AZD1222 vaccination. The receptors come from an adult in good health. CDR3s include the opening cysteine and the closing phenylalanine or tryptophan. A D gene is named only where the DNA matches it firmly. Expanded clones get a size class; other rows say once, few or many, or leave the size out.

D,J,V,size,CDR3,DNA
-,TRBJ1-1,TRBV5-4,-,CASSLEANTEAFF,TGTGCCAGCAGCTTGGAGGCCAACACTGAAGCTTTCTTT
TRBD1,TRBJ1-1,TRBV5-1,-,CASSSWQGANTEAFF,TGCGCCAGCAGCTCGTGGCAGGGGGCGAACACTGAAGCTTTCTTT
-,TRBJ2-3,TRBV9,-,CASSEGPQSTDTQYF,TGTGCCAGCAGCGAGGGACCCCAAAGCACAGATACGCAGTATTTT
TRBD1,TRBJ1-1,TRBV19,few,CASSSEWDRGNTEAFF,TGTGCCAGTAGTAGTGAGTGGGACAGGGGAAACACTGAAGCTTTCTTT
-,TRBJ2-7,TRBV5-1,-,CASSFDPYYEQYF,TGCGCCAGCAGCTTCGACCCATACTACGAGCAGTACTTC
TRBD1,TRBJ1-2,TRBV5-1,once,CASSVRDSYGYTF,TGCGCCAGCAGCGTTCGGGACAGCTATGGCTACACCTTC
-,TRBJ1-1,TRBV5-4,-,CASSFGWDTDTEAFF,TGTGCCAGCAGCTTCGGGTGGGACACGGACACTGAAGCTTTCTTT
TRBD2,TRBJ2-3,TRBV9,-,CASSLLGLAGDTDTQYF,TGTGCCAGCAGCCTTCTCGGACTAGCGGGGGACACAGATACGCAGTATTTT
-,TRBJ1-5,TRBV5-6,-,CASSLQNQPQHF,TGTGCCAGCAGCTTGCAAAATCAGCCCCAGCATTTT
-,TRBJ1-6,TRBV2,-,CAGKGDGSGPLHF,TGTGCCGGCAAGGGGGACGGGTCAGGACCCCTCCACTTT
TRBD1,TRBJ1-5,TRBV19,-,CASQTGGNQPQHF,TGTGCCAGTCAGACAGGGGGCAATCAGCCCCAGCATTTT
-,TRBJ2-2,TRBV7-3,few,CASRGTGNTGELFF,TGTGCCAGCAGAGGGACGGGGAACACCGGGGAGCTGTTTTTT
TRBD1,TRBJ2-7,TRBV27,-,CASSPGTGGFEQYF,TGTGCCAGCAGTCCCGGGACAGGGGGCTTCGAGCAGTACTTC
TRBD1,TRBJ1-1,TRBV29-1,once,CSTGGLNTEAFF,TGCAGCACAGGGGGTCTGAACACTGAAGCTTTCTTT
TRBD1,TRBJ1-2,TRBV3-1/TRBV3-2,-,CASSPGTGLNYGYTF,TGTGCCAGCAGCCCCGGGACAGGGTTAAACTATGGCTACACCTTC
-,TRBJ2-2,TRBV28,-,CASSLSQTNTGELFF,TGTGCCAGCAGTTTATCACAGACGAACACCGGGGAGCTGTTTTTT
-,TRBJ1-4,TRBV6-6,-,CASSERSSKGEKLFF,TGTGCCAGCAGTGAGAGATCCTCCAAGGGGGAAAAACTGTTTTTT
-,TRBJ2-2,TRBV9,-,CASSVGRVAAGELFF,TGTGCCAGCAGCGTAGGCAGGGTGGCTGCCGGGGAGCTGTTTTTT
-,TRBJ1-6,TRBV5-1,-,CASSLAVGSSLHF,TGCGCCAGCAGCTTGGCCGTAGGGTCATCCCTCCACTTT
TRBD1,TRBJ2-7,TRBV9,-,CASSARGTGGYEQYF,TGTGCCAGCAGCGCGAGAGGGACAGGGGGCTACGAGCAGTACTTC
-,TRBJ1-1,TRBV29-1,-,CSASRLFTAEAFF,TGCAGCGCCTCCCGACTGTTTACCGCTGAAGCTTTCTTT
TRBD1,TRBJ1-2,TRBV6-6,-,CASSYLTGIYGYTF,TGTGCCAGCAGTTACTTGACAGGGATCTATGGCTACACCTTC
-,TRBJ1-2,TRBV3-1/TRBV3-2,-,CASSQAGSPSHF,TGTGCCAGCAGCCAAGCGGGATCCCCCTCCCACTTC
-,TRBJ1-1,TRBV5-1,-,CASSLSRRTEAFF,TGCGCCAGCAGCTTGAGCCGGAGGACTGAAGCTTTCTTT
-,TRBJ1-4,TRBV4-1,-,CASSQVIPLGVEKLFF,TGCGCCAGCAGCCAAGTTATCCCGTTGGGGGTTGAAAAACTGTTTTTT
TRBD2,TRBJ2-5,TRBV6-5,-,CASSRTSRETQYF,TGTGCCAGCAGCCGGACTAGCCGGGAGACCCAGTACTTC
-,TRBJ2-2,TRBV27,-,CASGQGNTGELFF,TGTGCCAGCGGGCAGGGAAACACCGGGGAGCTGTTTTTT
TRBD1,TRBJ1-1,TRBV2,-,CASSGQGARGTEAFF,TGTGCCAGCAGCGGACAGGGGGCGCGTGGCACTGAAGCTTTCTTT
-,TRBJ2-5,TRBV5-1,-,CASTTGTGTQYF,TGCGCCAGCACGACAGGCACAGGGACCCAGTACTTC
-,TRBJ1-5,TRBV6-5,-,CASSYAPNQPQHF,TGTGCCAGCAGTTACGCCCCGAATCAGCCCCAGCATTTT
TRBD1,TRBJ1-2,TRBV5-1,-,CASSLGGQGRYGYTF,TGCGCCAGCAGCTTGGGAGGACAGGGACGCTATGGCTACACCTTC
-,TRBJ1-5,TRBV5-1,-,CASSLDGSNQPQHF,TGCGCCAGCAGCTTGGATGGTAGCAATCAGCCCCAGCATTTT
-,TRBJ1-1,TRBV10-2,-,CASSELLRNTEAFF,TGCGCCAGCAGTGAGTTATTGAGGAACACTGAAGCTTTCTTT
TRBD2,TRBJ2-5,TRBV2,-,CASSESAGDQETQYF,TGTGCCAGCAGTGAATCGGCGGGGGATCAAGAGACCCAGTACTTC
-,TRBJ1-6,TRBV27,-,CASRRTAHSYNSPLHF,TGTGCCAGCAGACGGACAGCACACTCCTATAATTCACCCCTCCACTTT
TRBD1,TRBJ1-1,TRBV18,-,CASSPRTGEGAFF,TGTGCCAGCTCACCTCGGACAGGGGAGGGTGCTTTCTTT
-,TRBJ2-7,TRBV29-1,-,CSVAGYSSSYEQYF,TGCAGCGTCGCAGGGTACAGTAGCTCCTACGAGCAGTACTTC
-,TRBJ1-3,TRBV30,-,CAWSVLGVGNTIYF,TGTGCCTGGAGTGTACTAGGGGTAGGAAACACCATATATTTT
-,TRBJ1-5,TRBV6-1,-,CASSERALQPQHF,TGTGCCAGCAGTGAACGGGCCCTTCAGCCCCAGCATTTT
TRBD1,TRBJ1-5,TRBV9,-,CASSVGVGTGGDQPQHF,TGTGCCAGCAGCGTAGGGGTTGGGACAGGGGGCGATCAGCCCCAGCATTTT
TRBD1,TRBJ2-2,TRBV19,-,CASRGQGGTGELFF,TGTGCCAGTAGAGGACAGGGAGGCACCGGGGAGCTGTTTTTT
-,TRBJ1-1,TRBV7-7,-,CASSLGPRTEAFF,TGTGCCAGCAGCTTAGGACCGCGGACTGAAGCTTTCTTT
TRBD1,TRBJ2-2,TRBV7-3,-,CASSVQGTQRAGELFF,TGTGCCAGCAGCGTACAGGGGACCCAAAGGGCCGGGGAGCTGTTTTTT
-,TRBJ2-2,TRBV5-5,-,CASSFQIRGGELFF,TGTGCCAGCAGCTTTCAGATCAGGGGCGGGGAGCTGTTTTTT
TRBD1,TRBJ1-1,TRBV5-1,few,CASSRQGGNTEAFF,TGCGCCAGCAGCCGACAGGGAGGGAACACTGAAGCTTTCTTT
-,TRBJ2-7,TRBV27,-,CASSFSGRSYEQYF,TGTGCCAGCAGTTTCTCAGGGCGCTCCTACGAGCAGTACTTC
-,TRBJ2-2,TRBV7-2,-,CASTALLANTGELFF,TGTGCCAGCACCGCCTTACTAGCGAACACCGGGGAGCTGTTTTTT